This entry lists 30 T cell receptor beta chains sequenced from one sample in a study of Tregs in tolerant kidney transplant recipients. Here immunoSEQ multiplex PCR was the method, and the copy in TCRdb shows in-frame clones only, minus some. In the table there are tens of thousands of clones, 84% of which are singletons. The sequenced sample consisted of CD4+ T cells from blood. These receptors were taken from a human donor in good health.

This clone was seen only once. The chain links TRBV7-3 to TRBJ1-1; D is possibly TRBD1 (5 bases). With 5 bases removed from V and 4 bases from J, the gap between germline ends came to 11 bases. Germline V gene lookup returns CDR1 SGHTA and CDR2 FQGTGA. The CDR3 is made up of 13 amino acids. The CDR3 region is CASSRGLGTEAFF. The CDR3 nucleotides are TGTGCCAGCAGCCGGGGCCTCGGCACTGAAGCTTTCTTT.

The V gene is TRBV7-9, the J gene TRBJ2-3; D is unclear. Trimming removed 2 bases from V and 2 bases from J, with 11 bases in between. The CDR3 runs to 15 residues. Germline V gene lookup returns CDR1 SEHNR and CDR2 FQNEAQ (reference sequence). Here the CDR3 reads CASSLSHRSTDTQYF. CDR3 DNA: TGTGCCAGCAGCTTATCCCACAGATCCACAGATACGCAGTATTTT.

This clone was found many times. The rearrangement links TRBV6-4 to TRBJ2-7; 7 positions agree with TRBD2. The J segment lost 2 bases and the V segment lost 7 bases, leaving 11 bases of the junction unmatched. The V gene's germline CDR1 is MRHNA and CDR2 SNTAGT. CDR3 length: 15 residues. CDR3 coding DNA: TGTGCCAGCACCATGGGCGGGAGTCCCCCCTACGAGCAGTACTTC. This encodes CASTMGGSPPYEQYF.

This clone has only a few counts. The V call is TRBV29-1, the J call TRBJ2-1; the match to TRBD2 covers 7 bases. The CDR3 covers 15 residues. With 6 bases clipped from V and 0 bases from J, the junction kept 8 bases outside the gene matches. Germline V gives CDR1 SQVTM, CDR2 ANQGSEA. CDR3 in DNA: TGCAGCGTCAGCGGGAAACGGGACTCCTACAATGAGCAGTTCTTC. It specifies CSVSGKRDSYNEQFF.

V and J are TRBV5-5 and TRBJ1-1, with 7 bases aligning to TRBD1. Trimming at V came to 3 bases and at J to 0 bases, leaving 8 bases not matched to a gene. This CDR3 spans 16 amino acids. Germline V gene lookup returns CDR1 SGHKS and CDR2 YYEKEE (reference sequence). The CDR3 spells CASSSPKTGMNTEAFF. The CDR3 DNA sequence: TGTGCCAGCAGCTCGCCAAAGACAGGGATGAACACTGAAGCTTTCTTT.

This chain joins TRBV19 and TRBJ2-3; 11 nucleotides align to TRBD1. The germline V gene has CDR1 LNHDA and CDR2 SQIVND (reference sequence). The CDR3 covers 17 residues. V was clipped by 1 base and J by 0 bases; unmatched bases: 3. For the CDR3, the DNA is TGTGCCAGTAGTATAGGGGGGACAGGGGGTAGCACAGATACGCAGTATTTT. Translating it yields CASSIGGTGGSTDTQYF.

This chain connects TRBV15 to TRBJ1-5; D ambiguous. The CDR3 runs 15 residues. The germline V gene encodes CDR1 LNHNV and CDR2 YYDKDF (reference sequence). Deletions cut 0 bases from V and 6 bases from J, with 12 bases between. The CDR3 DNA is TGTGCCACCAGCAGAGATCTGAGTTTCGGTCAGCCCCAGCATTTT. It is translated as CATSRDLSFGQPQHF.

The chain employs TRBV5-1 and TRBJ1-4; D remains ambiguous. The CDR3 is made up of 15 amino acids. V was cut by 6 bases and J by 0 bases, with 12 bases left in between. Germline CDR1 reads SGHRS; CDR2 reads YFSETQ. The CDR3 region is CASTPGSATNEKLFF. The CDR3 DNA is TGCGCCAGCACCCCGGGGAGTGCAACTAATGAAAAACTGTTTTTT.

This clone appeared once. The germline gene is not matched at one end of the junction; a read error may be the cause. The V call is TRBV5-4, the J call TRBJ1-4, with D unresolved. This CDR3 is built from 14 residues. In germline, CDR1 is SGHNT, CDR2 YYREEE (reference sequence). CDR3 in amino acids: CASSPRGSNEKLFF. The CDR3 nucleotides read TGCGCCAGCAGCCCGCGGGGTAGTAATGAAAAACTGTTTTTT.

This clone was found a few times. The V and J genes are TRBV6-6 and TRBJ2-7; TRBD1 might be the D (6 bases). The CDR3 runs to 13 residues. Trimming took 10 bases from V and 0 from J, leaving 13 bases between them. CDR1 is MNHNY, CDR2 SVGAGI, per germline (reference sequence). In DNA, the CDR3 is TGTGCCACCCAGGGGTCGGGCTCCTACGAGCAGTACTTC. Amino acids: CATQGSGSYEQYF.

This sequence joins TRBV5-4 and TRBJ2-3; 9 bases agree with TRBD2. Trimming took 4 bases from V and 1 from J; bases not matched to a gene: 10. CDR3 length: 17 amino acids. The germline V gene encodes CDR1 SGHNT and CDR2 YYREEE (reference sequence). The CDR3 DNA reads TGTGCCAGCAGCCCGGCGGGAGGGGGGATCGGCACAGATACGCAGTATTTT. Translated: CASSPAGGGIGTDTQYF.

This clone was detected only once. The rearrangement joins TRBV7-3 to TRBJ2-2; tentative D call: TRBD2 (5 bases). V lost 3 bases and J 7 bases, leaving 12 bases between the germline ends. This CDR3 has 14 amino acids. Germline CDR1 SGHTA, CDR2 FQGTGA. The CDR3 DNA is TGTGCCAGCAGCTTCAACGGGGTCGGCGGGGAGCTGTTTTTT. This gives the protein CASSFNGVGGELFF.

This chain joins TRBV10-3 and TRBJ2-7; 11 bases line up with TRBD2. The CDR3 has 14 amino acids. V trimming: 3 bases; J trimming: 4 bases; junction bases outside the gene matches: 2. Germline V gene sequence: CDR1 ENHRY, CDR2 SYGVKD. Here the CDR3 DNA reads TGTGCCATCAGTGAACTAGCGGGGGCTTACGAGCAGTACTTC. The encoded protein is CAISELAGAYEQYF.

The chain uses TRBV5-5 and TRBJ2-2; D is perhaps TRBD1 (6 bases). CDR1 and CDR2 (germline): SGHKS, YYEKEE (reference sequence). CDR3 length: 15 residues. With 4 bases removed from V and 4 bases from J, the gap between germline ends came to 14 bases. The CDR3: CASSARGHLTGELFF. CDR3 bases: TGTGCCAGCAGCGCCAGGGGTCACCTCACCGGGGAGCTGTTTTTT.

The chain is built from TRBV27 and TRBJ2-3; the D is unclear. This CDR3 spans 11 amino acids. Germline assignment: CDR1 MNHEY and CDR2 SMNVEV (reference sequence). Between the trimmed V and J ends, which lost 5 bases and 2 bases, there was a span of 2 bases. The DNA for the CDR3 is TGTGCCAGCAGTACCACAGATACGCAGTATTTT. Translating it yields CASSTTDTQYF.

The rearrangement links TRBV9 to TRBJ2-3, with 9 positions matching TRBD2. This CDR3 is built from 16 residues. Germline assignment: CDR1 SGDLS and CDR2 YYNGEE. V shed 0 bases, J shed 4 bases, and the junction held 6 bases outside the gene matches. CDR3 amino acids: CASSVAAGGLSDTQYF. CDR3 DNA: TGTGCCAGCAGCGTAGCGGCGGGAGGGTTGTCAGATACGCAGTATTTT. The full variable domain, rest sourced from reference TRBV9 and TRBJ2-3, is DSGVTQTPKHLITATGQRVTLRCSPRSGDLSVYWYQQSLDQGLQFLIQYYNGEERAKGNILERFSAQQFPDLHSELNLSSLELGDSALYFCASSVAAGGLSDTQYFGPGTRLTVL.

Only a few counts were recorded for this clone. The chain joins TRBV30 to TRBJ2-5, with D possibly TRBD2 on 6 matching bases. CDR3 length: 15 amino acids. Germline CDR1 GTSNPN, CDR2 SVGIG (reference sequence). Trimming cost V 6 bases and J 5 bases, with 22 bases left between them. DNA of the CDR3: TGTGCCTGCGCCCCGGGCCAGGGACTTGGGGAGACCCAGTACTTC. Residues: CACAPGQGLGETQYF.

The V gene is TRBV6-1, the J gene TRBJ1-3; no definite D call. V was pared by 2 bases and J by 0 bases, with 5 bases between. From germline, CDR1 is MNHNS and CDR2 SASEGT. The CDR3 contains 14 residues. Here the CDR3 DNA reads TGTGCCAGCAGTGAATTCCACTCTGGAAACACCATATATTTT. It specifies CASSEFHSGNTIYF.

DNA of the CDR3: TGCAGCGTCAGGGGGACAGCGGGCACTGAAGCTTTCTTT. Translation gives CSVRGTAGTEAFF. V gene TRBV29-1 combines with J gene TRBJ1-1; 7 bases fit TRBD1. The ends lost 6 bases at V and 4 bases at J; junction bases unmatched: 8. Germline V lookup: CDR1 SQVTM, CDR2 ANQGSEA. This CDR3 comprises 13 residues.

This chain links TRBV4-1 with TRBJ1-2; D perhaps matches TRBD1 (5 bases). With 2 bases removed from V and 6 bases from J, the gap between germline ends came to 10 bases. Germline CDR1 is MGHRA and CDR2 is YSYEKL. The CDR3 is 13 amino acids. The CDR3 bases are TGCGCCAGCAGCCAACAGGGTTTGCATGGCTACACCTTC. Residues: CASSQQGLHGYTF.

This clone was detected only once. This chain links TRBV14 with TRBJ2-6; D not certain. V dropped 0 bases and J dropped 3 bases, with 9 bases sitting between them. This CDR3 spans 16 amino acids. Per the germline V gene, CDR1 is SGHDN and CDR2 is FVKESK. This CDR3 reads CASSQEWQYGANVLTF. In DNA, the CDR3 is TGTGCCAGCAGCCAAGAGTGGCAGTATGGGGCCAACGTCCTGACTTTC.

This clone was counted a few times. The V call is TRBV2, the J call TRBJ2-3; the match to TRBD2 covers 11 bases. The germline V gene encodes CDR1 SNHLY and CDR2 FYNNEI. V gave up 2 bases and J gave up 0 bases; unmatched junction bases: 13. This CDR3 has 20 amino acids. Here the CDR3 reads CASSETVGLGLADSTDTQYF. As DNA, the CDR3 is TGTGCCAGCAGTGAAACGGTGGGGTTGGGACTAGCGGATAGCACAGATACGCAGTATTTT.

This clone is termed medium-sized. This chain links TRBV29-1 with TRBJ2-7; weak D call: TRBD2 (6 bases). The CDR3 has 11 residues. CDR1 is SQVTM, CDR2 ANQGSEA, per germline. Trimming took off 6 bases at V and 2 bases at J, with 8 bases between the two ends. The CDR3 sequence: CSVRLAYEQYF. DNA of the CDR3: TGCAGCGTGAGACTAGCCTACGAGCAGTACTTC.

This clone was detected only a few times. Other nucleotide sequences in the sample specify the same CDR3. This sequence joins TRBV5-4 and TRBJ2-3; D possibly corresponds to TRBD1 (5 bases). The CDR3 covers 15 residues. The germline gives CDR1 SGHNT, CDR2 YYREEE (reference sequence). Trimming cost V 0 bases and J 0 bases, with 8 bases left between them. The CDR3 nucleotides read TGTGCCAGCAGCTTGGGACAGTTAAGCACAGATACGCAGTATTTT. This sequence encodes CASSLGQLSTDTQYF.

The chain carries TRBV5-1 and TRBJ1-2; D is possibly TRBD1 (6 bases). In germline, CDR1 is SGHRS, CDR2 YFSETQ. The V end lost 0 bases, the J end lost 4 bases, and 10 bases lay between the germline ends. There are 14 residues in the CDR3. CDR3 in DNA: TGCGCCAGCAGCTTGGGGACAGCCTTCTATGGCTACACCTTC. Translated, it gives CASSLGTAFYGYTF.

The chain combines TRBV2 with TRBJ1-4, with 7 bases fitting TRBD1. V lost 6 bases to trimming and J lost 5 bases; unmatched junction nucleotides: 6. The CDR3 covers 14 residues. Germline CDR1 and CDR2: SNHLY and FYNNEI. This CDR3 reads CASSPGQSNEKLFF. The CDR3 DNA is TGTGCCAGCAGCCCGGGACAGTCGAATGAAAAACTGTTTTTT.

CDR3 protein: CASRGTDTQYF. The CDR3 nucleotides read TGTGCCAGTCGCGGCACAGATACGCAGTATTTT. The chain links TRBV2 to TRBJ2-3; D call uncertain. Germline loops: CDR1 SNHLY, CDR2 FYNNEI. The CDR3 runs to 11 residues. Trimming cost V 9 bases and J 1 base, with 5 bases left between them.

This rearrangement joins TRBV27 to TRBJ2-7; TRBD1 aligns across 11 bases. The V segment lost 5 bases and the J segment 4 bases; nucleotides outside the gene matches: 7. The CDR3 loop spans 15 amino acids. Germline CDR1 and CDR2: MNHEY and SMNVEV (reference sequence). The CDR3 is CASSRTGTGGYEQYF. CDR3 DNA: TGTGCCAGCAGTAGGACCGGGACAGGGGGATACGAGCAGTACTTC.

The chain is built from TRBV11-3 and TRBJ1-2; D uncertain. V was cut by 1 base and J by 5 bases, with 8 bases left in between. The V gene's germline CDR1 is SGHNT and CDR2 YENEEA. The CDR3 has 13 amino acids. The CDR3 spells CASSLGPGYGYTF. The CDR3, as DNA: TGTGCCAGCAGCTTAGGTCCTGGGTATGGCTACACCTTC.

The gene calls are TRBV4-3 and TRBJ2-1; D gene unclear. The CDR3 is 14 amino acids. The V and J ends lost 1 base and 4 bases respectively, with 8 bases between them. Germline V CDR1 and CDR2: LGHNA, YSLEER. This chain's CDR3 is CASSQVMGYNEQFF. The CDR3 region has the DNA TGCGCCAGCAGCCAAGTAATGGGATACAATGAGCAGTTCTTC.